This T cell receptor (beta chain) appears in the sequencing data of a study of T-cell reconstitution after alpha-beta-depleted transplantation in children. This clonotype was seen ten or more times. During its preparation, the TCRbeta library received unique molecular identifiers. TCRdb reanalysed the PCR reads using MiXCR and keeps one entry per CDR3 protein. The data show approximately 400,000 distinct CDR3 sequences, roughly 11% seen once. This CDR3 region has 15 residues. The ends lost 6 bases at V and 9 bases at J; junction bases unmatched: 6. The germline CDR1 and CDR2 sequences are ENHRY and SYGVKD.

This rearrangement joins TRBV10-3 to TRBJ2-1; 15 nucleotides agree with TRBD2. The sample in question was PBMCs from the stem cell graft donor, obtained from the stem cell graft. The sequence derives from a human donor who donated a stem cell graft to a child with acute myeloid leukemia. The CDR3 DNA follows: TGTGCCATCAGCCTAGGACTAGCGGGAGGGAGTGAGCAGTTCTTC. The encoded protein is CAISLGLAGGSEQFF.